This passage covers 23 T cell receptor beta chains from one sample sequenced in a study of T cell responses to AZD1222 COVID-19 vaccine. The data were produced by immunoSEQ multiplex PCR, yet TCRdb's version contains in-frame clones alone and is incomplete. The sample yields fewer than 150,000 clones, about nine tenths seen once. The sequenced sample was peripheral blood, obtained on day 0 of AZD1222 vaccination. The receptors stem from an adult in good health.

The rearrangement links TRBV7-2 to TRBJ2-3; maybe TRBD1 (6 bases). The ends were cut back, 5 bases at V and 4 bases at J, with 13 bases in the middle. Germline V gene data show CDR1 as SGHTA and CDR2 as FQGNSA. This CDR3 is built from 14 residues. The CDR3 reads CASSLRGGADTQYF. CDR3 in DNA: TGTGCCAGCAGCCTTCGAGGGGGTGCAGATACGCAGTATTTT.

The genes are TRBV19 and TRBJ1-3, with D perhaps TRBD1 (5 bases). V dropped 5 bases and J dropped 5 bases, with 13 bases sitting between them. CDR3 length equals 14 residues. Germline-derived CDR1 and CDR2 are LNHDA and SQIVND (reference sequence). This CDR3 reads CASSLKRQRNTIYF. Here the CDR3 DNA reads TGTGCCAGTAGTCTTAAAAGACAGAGAAACACCATATATTTT. Complete variable domain (other parts from reference TRBV19 and TRBJ1-3): DGGITQSPKYLFRKEGQNVTLSCEQNLNHDAMYWYRQDPGQGLRLIYYSQIVNDFQKGDIAEGYSVSREKKESFPLTVTSAQKNPTAFYLCASSLKRQRNTIYFGEGSWLTVV.

The chain joins TRBV7-9 to TRBJ1-5; D not resolved. CDR1 SEHNR and CDR2 FQNEAQ come from the germline V gene (reference sequence). Trimming pared 2 bases from V and 3 bases from J, leaving 2 bases between. This CDR3 is 12 amino acids long. In nucleotides, the CDR3 is TGTGCCAGCAGCTTACCCAATCAGCCCCAGCATTTT. This codes for CASSLPNQPQHF.

This clone was found once. This sequence joins TRBV5-4 and TRBJ2-2; TRBD2 might be the D (5 bases). CDR1 is SGHNT and CDR2 is YYREEE in the germline V gene (reference sequence). Trimming removed 4 bases from V and 4 bases from J, with 20 bases in between. This CDR3 spans 17 amino acids. CDR3 protein: CASSAFSDYWGTGELFF. For the CDR3, the DNA is TGTGCCAGCAGCGCCTTTAGCGACTACTGGGGCACCGGGGAGCTGTTTTTT.

The chain links TRBV5-1 to TRBJ1-1; D unresolved. The CDR3 runs 14 residues. Germline V gene sequence: CDR1 SGHRS, CDR2 YFSETQ. With 1 base removed from V and 1 base from J, the gap between germline ends came to 8 bases. CDR3 region: CASSLLSGNTEAFF. The CDR3 bases are TGCGCCAGCAGCTTGTTATCTGGGAACACTGAAGCTTTCTTT.

A word on this clone: Mismatch with germline at one junction end may stem from a read error. The J gene is TRBJ1-5, the V gene TRBV2; possible D gene TRBD1, 5 bases. The length of the CDR3 is 15 residues. Germline CDR1 is SNHLY and CDR2 is FYNNEI. The CDR3 DNA is TGTGCCAGCAGGGAAGGGACCTTCACCAATCAGCCCCAGCATTTT. Translating it yields CASREGTFTNQPQHF.

The chain employs TRBV15 and TRBJ2-1; TRBD2 is a possible D gene (6 bases). Per germline, CDR1 LNHNV and CDR2 YYDKDF (reference sequence). The CDR3 contains 14 residues. The V end was cut by 5 bases, the J end by 10 bases, with 18 bases between. CDR3 nucleotide sequence: TGTGCCACCAGCCCCTCCGGGACTGACATAGAGCAGTTCTTC. Translated, it gives CATSPSGTDIEQFF.

CDR3 sequence reads: CASSLSRRAGEKLFF. Written as DNA, the CDR3 is TGTGCCAGCAGTTTATCAAGAAGGGCGGGTGAAAAACTGTTTTTT. The chain joins TRBV28 to TRBJ1-4, with unresolved D. Trimming took off 1 base at V and 7 bases at J, with 13 bases between the two ends. The CDR3 has 15 amino acids. Germline CDR1 is MDHEN and CDR2 is SYDVKM.

This chain uses TRBV4-1 with TRBJ2-5; the match to TRBD2 covers 8 bases. V was pared by 3 bases and J by 4 bases, with 10 bases of the junction left unmatched. This CDR3 region has 16 residues. Germline loops: CDR1 MGHRA, CDR2 YSYEKL. The chain's CDR3 is CASSHPGGRLRETQYF. The CDR3 region has the DNA TGCGCCAGCAGCCATCCGGGGGGGAGGCTCCGAGAGACCCAGTACTTC.

This chain joins TRBV7-2 and TRBJ2-7; D remains ambiguous. From germline, CDR1 is SGHTA and CDR2 FQGNSA. CDR3 length: 12 residues. V was clipped by 5 bases and J by 1 base, with 6 bases between them. The CDR3: CASSRSSYEQYF. DNA of the CDR3: TGTGCCAGCAGCCGGTCATCCTACGAGCAGTACTTC.

The chain's CDR3 is CASSLGLPSTDTQYF. For the CDR3, the DNA is TGTGCCAGCAGCTTAGGACTGCCCTCAACAGATACGCAGTATTTT. The rearrangement uses TRBV7-3 and TRBJ2-3; possibly TRBD2 for D (5 bases). Trimming left V 2 bases short and J 3 bases short, with 12 bases between. This CDR3 has 15 residues. Germline CDR1 SGHTA, CDR2 FQGTGA.

The genes are TRBV30 and TRBJ2-2; D not resolved. CDR1 is GTSNPN, CDR2 SVGIG, per germline (reference sequence). The CDR3 is 14 residues long. The V and J ends lost 0 bases and 4 bases respectively, with 9 bases between them. The DNA of the CDR3 is TGTGCCTGGAGTGTCTTCCGGTCCACCGGGGAGCTGTTTTTT. Its translation: CAWSVFRSTGELFF.

The chain recombines TRBV9 with TRBJ2-1; D tentatively reads TRBD1 or TRBD2 (5 bases each). V dropped 4 bases and J dropped 7 bases, with 12 bases sitting between them. The CDR3 loop spans 13 amino acids. Germline CDR1 SGDLS, CDR2 YYNGEE. The CDR3 is CASSTVGANEQFF. CDR3 sequence (DNA): TGTGCCAGCAGCACGGTCGGGGCTAATGAGCAGTTCTTC.

The chain combines TRBV5-6 with TRBJ2-7; D uncertain. Germline values: CDR1 SGHDT, CDR2 YYEEEE. Trimming shortened V by 0 bases and J by 4 bases, and 11 bases separated the two germline ends. The CDR3 is made up of 14 amino acids. The CDR3 loop reads CASSLVSGNYEQYF. In DNA, the CDR3 is TGTGCCAGCAGCTTGGTTTCAGGAAATTACGAGCAGTACTTC.

The chain uses TRBV6-5 and TRBJ1-4, with D possibly TRBD1 on 5 matching bases. The germline V gene has CDR1 MNHEY and CDR2 SVGAGI. The CDR3 spans 14 residues. Trimming cost V 0 bases and J 8 bases, with 10 bases left between them. The CDR3 sequence is CASSYSRWDEKLFF. The DNA of the CDR3 is TGTGCCAGCAGTTACTCAAGATGGGACGAAAAACTGTTTTTT.

The chain employs TRBV2 and TRBJ1-5; TRBD1 matches at 7 bases. V was clipped by 6 bases and J by 0 bases; unmatched bases: 8. From germline, CDR1 is SNHLY and CDR2 FYNNEI. The CDR3 loop spans 16 amino acids. The CDR3 loop is CASSRDRTYSNQPQHF. The CDR3 nucleotides read TGTGCCAGCAGCCGGGACAGAACTTATAGCAATCAGCCCCAGCATTTT.

The chain has TRBV20-1 and TRBJ1-4; 8 nucleotides match TRBD1. The CDR3 runs 14 residues. Germline V gene sequence: CDR1 DFQATT, CDR2 SNEGSKA (reference sequence). The junction had 7 bases not matched to a gene; V was cut back by 3 bases and J by 7 bases. This CDR3 reads CSASLADRGEKLFF. In DNA form, the CDR3 reads TGCAGTGCTAGTCTGGCTGACAGGGGTGAAAAACTGTTTTTT.

The rearrangement links TRBV4-2 to TRBJ2-7; the match to TRBD2 covers 7 bases. Looked up from germline, CDR1 is LGHNA and CDR2 is YNFKEQ. The CDR3 spans 18 residues. V dropped 4 bases and J dropped 1; count of bases not matched to a gene: 16. For the CDR3, the DNA is TGTGCCAGCAGCCCCGGTCCCAGCGGGGAAACCTTGTCCTACGAGCAGTACTTC. Amino acid sequence: CASSPGPSGETLSYEQYF.

This chain connects TRBV29-1 to TRBJ2-5, with D possibly TRBD2 on 6 matching bases. The germline V and J ends were trimmed by 5 bases and 2 bases, with 21 bases remaining between them. Germline lookup yields CDR1 SQVTM and CDR2 ANQGSEA. This CDR3 is 16 amino acids long. The CDR3 loop is CSVPSHSRGFQETQYF. CDR3 in DNA: TGCAGCGTTCCCTCGCACTCCCGGGGGTTTCAAGAGACCCAGTACTTC. Based on the CDR3 plus reference TRBV29-1 and TRBJ2-5, the full variable domain is SAVISQKPSRDICQRGTSLTIQCQVDSQVTMMFWYRQQPGQSLTLIATANQGSEATYESGFVIDKFPISRPNLTFSTLTVSNMSPEDSSIYLCSVPSHSRGFQETQYFGPGTRLLVL.

Here the CDR3 reads CASSQGSQGGYGYTF. DNA for the CDR3: TGTGCCAGCAGCCAAGGGAGCCAGGGGGGCTATGGCTACACCTTC. The chain has TRBV4-2 and TRBJ1-2, with 7 bases aligning to TRBD1. From germline, CDR1 is LGHNA and CDR2 YNFKEQ. The CDR3 has 15 residues. V was clipped by 1 base and J by 4 bases; unmatched bases: 6.

The gene calls are TRBV30 and TRBJ1-1; 9 bases map to TRBD1. Unmatched junction bases numbered 7, after V lost 2 bases and J lost 3 bases. The germline CDR1 and CDR2 sequences are GTSNPN and SVGIG (reference sequence). CDR3 length: 15 amino acids. This chain's CDR3 is CAWSRLTGGYTEAFF. The CDR3 nucleotides are TGTGCCTGGAGTCGCCTGACAGGGGGTTACACTGAAGCTTTCTTT.

This clone was observed a few times. The chain has TRBV11-2 and TRBJ2-2; 10 positions match TRBD1. From germline, CDR1 is SGHAT and CDR2 FQNNGV. This CDR3 contains 18 residues. V was pared by 0 bases and J by 7 bases, with 11 bases of the junction left unmatched. CDR3 sequence: CASSLDPGTGASIGELFF. CDR3 nucleotide sequence: TGTGCCAGCAGCTTAGATCCAGGGACAGGGGCTTCGATCGGGGAGCTGTTTTTT.

This clone was picked up one time. This chain uses TRBV6-5 with TRBJ1-4; no firm D call. Germline CDR1 MNHEY, CDR2 SVGAGI. With 7 bases removed from V and 10 bases from J, the gap between germline ends came to 19 bases. This CDR3 comprises 14 residues. CDR3 nucleotide sequence: TGTGCCAGCACTCTGAGTCGGACTTCGGGAAAACTGTTTTTT. This translates into CASTLSRTSGKLFF.